These 17 T cell receptor beta chains originate from one sample sequenced in a study of T cell repertoires in cytomegalovirus infection. The antigens for these receptors are not known. TCRdb itself ran the reads through MiXCR, one entry per CDR3 protein. The table shows 900,000 to 950,000 distinct CDR3 sequences, with under 40% occurring only once. This specimen consisted of cultured CD8+ T cells from PBMCs, obtained from culture after CMV antigen stimulation. The receptors shown here come from a human donor in good health (CMV status not recorded). Some clones in this sample may be carry-over from other donors' samples.

In this sample, this clonotype turned up many times. The chain joins TRBV7-2 to TRBJ2-3, with 8 bases lining up with TRBD2. With 3 bases clipped from V and 2 bases from J, the junction kept 4 bases outside the gene matches. The CDR3 is 15 residues long. Germline CDR1 and CDR2: SGHTA and FQGNSA. This CDR3 is CASSFTGGLTDTQYF. The CDR3 coding sequence is TGTGCCAGCAGCTTTACGGGGGGGCTCACAGATACGCAGTATTTT. Full variable domain (rest looked up from reference TRBV7-2 and TRBJ2-3): GAGVSQSPSNKVTEKGKDVELRCDPISGHTALYWYRQSLGQGLEFLIYFQGNSAPDKSGLPSDRFSAERTGGSVSTLTIQRTQQEDSAVYLCASSFTGGLTDTQYFGPGTRLTVL.

The V call is TRBV7-6, the J call TRBJ1-2, with 9 bases lining up with TRBD1. From germline, CDR1 is SGHVS and CDR2 FNYEAQ. The CDR3 is made up of 13 amino acids. The J segment lost 8 bases and the V segment lost 5 bases, leaving 6 bases of the junction unmatched. CDR3 residues: CASSVGQGYGYTF. The DNA of the CDR3 is TGTGCCAGCAGCGTGGGACAGGGATACGGCTACACCTTC.

This chain uses TRBV6-2 or TRBV6-3 with TRBJ2-3; the match to TRBD2 covers 9 bases. This CDR3 is 15 amino acids long. The V gene's germline CDR1 is MNHEY and CDR2 SVGEGT. Germline trimming cut 6 bases from V and 6 bases from J; bases unmatched to any gene: 10. In DNA, the CDR3 is TGTGCCAGCAGAAATAGCGGGGGCCTGGTTGATACGCAGTATTTT. It yields the protein CASRNSGGLVDTQYF.

This clonotype was seen more than once but under ten times. CDR3 sequence: CASSPRDRDYNSPLHF. The DNA for the CDR3 is TGTGCCAGCAGCCCCCGGGACAGGGACTATAATTCACCCCTCCACTTT. This chain uses TRBV7-9 with TRBJ1-6, with 9 bases lining up with TRBD1. Germline V gene sequence: CDR1 SEHNR, CDR2 FQNEAQ (reference sequence). The junction had 5 bases not matched to a gene; V was cut back by 5 bases and J by 3 bases. This CDR3 spans 16 amino acids.

This clonotype occurred many times. The chain employs TRBV28 and TRBJ2-7; a possible D gene is TRBD1 (6 bases). Trimming took 4 bases from V and 2 from J, leaving 15 bases between them. Germline lookup yields CDR1 MDHEN and CDR2 SYDVKM. The CDR3 runs to 15 residues. The DNA of the CDR3 is TGTGCCAGCAGTTCGGCAGGGACACTTCCCTACGAGCAGTACGTC. Its protein is CASSSAGTLPYEQYV.

This clonotype was seen just once. The J gene is TRBJ2-2, the V gene TRBV15; TRBD1 matches at 8 bases. CDR3 length equals 18 residues. V was clipped by 6 bases and J by 2 bases; unmatched bases: 14. Germline V gene sequence: CDR1 LNHNV, CDR2 YYDKDF (reference sequence). Here the CDR3 reads CATSPPTGTGGNTGELFF. The CDR3 DNA is TGTGCCACCAGTCCGCCTACCGGGACAGGAGGCAACACCGGGGAGCTGTTTTTT.

This clonotype was detected only a few times. This chain links TRBV7-9 with TRBJ1-3; D may be TRBD1 (6 bases). The CDR3 totals 13 residues. V gave up 5 bases and J gave up 10 bases, with 15 bases separating them. The germline gives CDR1 SEHNR, CDR2 FQNEAQ (reference sequence). The CDR3 DNA is TGTGCCAGCAGCACAGGGAGCGGGAAAACCATATATTTT. Translating gives CASSTGSGKTIYF.

This chain joins TRBV9 and TRBJ2-1; D ambiguous. Between the trimmed V and J ends, which lost 4 bases and 4 bases, there was a span of 6 bases. The germline V gene has CDR1 SGDLS and CDR2 YYNGEE. The length of the CDR3 is 12 residues. The CDR3 region has the DNA TGTGCCAGCAGCCCACGATACAATGAGCAGTTCTTC. This translates into CASSPRYNEQFF.

J is TRBJ1-1 and V is TRBV27, with unresolved D. CDR1 and CDR2 from the germline V gene are MNHEY and SMNVEV (reference sequence). This CDR3 spans 13 amino acids. With 6 bases removed from V and 4 bases from J, the gap between germline ends came to 12 bases. CDR3 protein: CASSGYPGTEAFF. CDR3 nucleotide sequence: TGTGCCAGCAGCGGTTATCCGGGCACTGAAGCTTTCTTT.

The sample holds a few counts of this clonotype. The chain recombines TRBV19 with TRBJ2-1; D possibly corresponds to TRBD2 (5 bases). CDR1 and CDR2 (germline): LNHDA, SQIVND (reference sequence). Trimming shortened V by 4 bases and J by 4 bases, and 17 bases separated the two germline ends. The CDR3 runs 16 residues. In DNA, the CDR3 is TGTGCCAGTAGTACCCCCATGACGGGGTCGTACAATGAGCAGTTCTTC. The encoded protein is CASSTPMTGSYNEQFF.

This clonotype was found many times. The rearrangement uses TRBV7-8 and TRBJ2-7; 9 nucleotides align to TRBD1. Unmatched junction bases numbered 9, after V lost 5 bases and J lost 7 bases. This CDR3 comprises 14 residues. CDR1 and CDR2 from the germline V gene are SGHVS and FQNEAQ. DNA for the CDR3: TGTGCCAGCAGCACCGGGACAGGGTCACGGGAGCAGTACTTC. This gives the protein CASSTGTGSREQYF.

The sample holds many counts of this clonotype. The chain uses TRBV7-2 and TRBJ2-7, with unresolved D. The CDR3 is made up of 13 amino acids. Germline V gives CDR1 SGHTA, CDR2 FQGNSA. V was clipped by 5 bases and J by 2 bases, with 10 bases between them. The CDR3 DNA sequence: TGTGCCAGCAGCGAACTTGAAGCCTACGAGCAGTACGTC. Translating it yields CASSELEAYEQYV.

V usage is TRBV7-2 and J usage is TRBJ2-3; D is unclear. The CDR3 length is 12 residues. Germline-derived CDR1 and CDR2 are SGHTA and FQGNSA. Trimming stripped 1 base from V and 15 bases from J, with 14 bases between. This CDR3 is CASSLVGPPDYF. The CDR3 DNA sequence: TGTGCCAGCAGCTTAGTCGGACCCCCGGACTATTTT.

The chain carries TRBV9 and TRBJ1-2, with a tentative D call TRBD1 (6 bases). CDR1 is SGDLS and CDR2 is YYNGEE in the germline V gene. V was trimmed by 7 bases and J by 2 bases, leaving 9 bases between them. CDR3 size: 12 residues. DNA of the CDR3: TGTGCCAGCCTGGACAGAAACTATGGCTACACCTTC. This translates into CASLDRNYGYTF.

This clonotype has only a few counts. The chain recombines TRBV29-1 with TRBJ1-3; 7 nucleotides match TRBD1. The CDR3 has 13 residues. J was trimmed by 4 bases and V by 5 bases; bases with no gene match: 5. CDR1 and CDR2 from the germline V gene are SQVTM and ANQGSEA. The CDR3 is CSVYTGEGNTIYF. The CDR3 bases are TGCAGCGTTTACACAGGGGAAGGAAACACCATATATTTT.

This sequence joins TRBV19 and TRBJ1-4, with D perhaps TRBD1 (6 bases). V lost 3 bases and J 3 bases, leaving 20 bases between the germline ends. Germline V gene lookup returns CDR1 LNHDA and CDR2 SQIVND (reference sequence). CDR3 size: 18 residues. In DNA form, the CDR3 reads TGTGCCAGTAGTATGGGATGGATCCCGGGGGCATCTAATGAAAAACTGTTTTTT. This codes for CASSMGWIPGASNEKLFF. The variable domain in full, completed from reference TRBV19 and TRBJ1-4, reads DGGITQSPKYLFRKEGQNVTLSCEQNLNHDAMYWYRQDPGQGLRLIYYSQIVNDFQKGDIAEGYSVSREKKESFPLTVTSAQKNPTAFYLCASSMGWIPGASNEKLFFGSGTQLSVL.

This clonotype came up a few times. The chain couples TRBV5-5 to TRBJ1-5, with D possibly matching TRBD1 (5 bases). Germline CDR1 reads SGHKS; CDR2 reads YYEKEE (reference sequence). V was shortened by 3 bases and J by 2 bases, with 12 bases between the two germline ends. The CDR3 extends over 15 amino acids. The CDR3 is CASSWWGKGNQPQHF. CDR3 bases: TGTGCCAGCAGCTGGTGGGGGAAGGGCAATCAGCCCCAGCATTTT.